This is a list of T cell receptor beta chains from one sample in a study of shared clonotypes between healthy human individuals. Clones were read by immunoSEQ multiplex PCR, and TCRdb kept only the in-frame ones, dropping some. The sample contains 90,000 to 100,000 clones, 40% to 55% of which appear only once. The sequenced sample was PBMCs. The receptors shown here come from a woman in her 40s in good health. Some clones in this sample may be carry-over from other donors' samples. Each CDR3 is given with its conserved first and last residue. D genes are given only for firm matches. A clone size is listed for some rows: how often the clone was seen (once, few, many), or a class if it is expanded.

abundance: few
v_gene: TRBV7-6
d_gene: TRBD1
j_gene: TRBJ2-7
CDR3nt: TGTGCCAGCAGCTTAGATGACAGGGGCTACGAGCAGTACTTC
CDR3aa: CASSLDDRGYEQYF

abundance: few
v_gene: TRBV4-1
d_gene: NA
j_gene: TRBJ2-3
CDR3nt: TGCGCCAGCAGCCGCGAGACTAGCACAGATACGCAGTATTTT
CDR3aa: CASSRETSTDTQYF

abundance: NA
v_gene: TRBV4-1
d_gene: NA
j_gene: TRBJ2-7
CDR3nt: TGCGCCAGCAGCTTAGTAGCGGCCCCCGGGGAGCAGTACTTC
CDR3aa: CASSLVAAPGEQYF

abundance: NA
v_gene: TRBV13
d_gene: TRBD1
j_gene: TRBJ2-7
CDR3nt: TGTGCCAGCAGCCGCATGACGGGGGACAGGGTCTACGAGCAGTACTTC
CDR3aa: CASSRMTGDRVYEQYF

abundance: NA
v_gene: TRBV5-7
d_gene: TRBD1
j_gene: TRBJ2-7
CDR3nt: TGCGCCAGCAGCTTGGTGGACAGGGATAATTTCGAGCAGTACTTC
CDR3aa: CASSLVDRDNFEQYF

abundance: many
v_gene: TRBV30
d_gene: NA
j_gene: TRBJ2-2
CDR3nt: TGTGCCTGGAGTGTCCGTACAAACACCGGGGAGCTGTTTTTT
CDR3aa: CAWSVRTNTGELFF

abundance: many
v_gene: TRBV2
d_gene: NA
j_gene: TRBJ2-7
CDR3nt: TGTGCCAGCAGCCGGGGCTCGGTCTCCTACGAGCAGTACTTC
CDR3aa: CASSRGSVSYEQYF

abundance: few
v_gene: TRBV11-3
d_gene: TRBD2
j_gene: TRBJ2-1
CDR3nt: TGTGCCAGCAGCCTTAGCGGGGCGGACAATGAGCAGTTCTTC
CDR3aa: CASSLSGADNEQFF

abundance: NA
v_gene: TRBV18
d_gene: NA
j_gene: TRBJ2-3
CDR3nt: TGTGCCAGCTCACCAACCCTTAGGGATACGCAGTATTTT
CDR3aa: CASSPTLRDTQYF

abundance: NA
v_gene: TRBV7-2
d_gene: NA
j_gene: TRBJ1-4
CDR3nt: TGTGCCAGCAGCTTATGGAGGGAAAAACTGTTTTTT
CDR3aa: CASSLWREKLFF

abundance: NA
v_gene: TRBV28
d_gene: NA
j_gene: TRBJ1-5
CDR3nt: TGTGCCAGCAGTTTGCGGGGGGTAGTGCAGCCCCAGCATTTT
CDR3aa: CASSLRGVVQPQHF

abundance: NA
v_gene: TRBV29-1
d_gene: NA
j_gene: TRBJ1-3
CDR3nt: TGCAGCGTTGAAGATCGGAACAGGCAAAACTCTGGAAACACCATATATTTT
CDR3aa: CSVEDRNRQNSGNTIYF

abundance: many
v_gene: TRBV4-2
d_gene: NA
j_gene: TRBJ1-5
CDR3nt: TGTGCCAGCAGCCAAGACCCCGCCGGGGCCTTTAATCAGCCCCAGCATTTT
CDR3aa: CASSQDPAGAFNQPQHF

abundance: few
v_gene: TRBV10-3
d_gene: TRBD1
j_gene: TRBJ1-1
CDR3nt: TGTGCCATATCAGGGGGGACAGGGCTTGAAGCTTTCTTT
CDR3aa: CAISGGTGLEAFF

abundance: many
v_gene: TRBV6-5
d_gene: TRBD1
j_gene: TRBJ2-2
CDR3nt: TGTGCCAGCAGTTACCTAGGGACAGGGGACACCGGGGAGCTGTTTTTT
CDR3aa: CASSYLGTGDTGELFF

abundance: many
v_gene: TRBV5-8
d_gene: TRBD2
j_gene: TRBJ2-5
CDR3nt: TGTGCCAGCAGCCCCTTCGGAGAAGCGGGAGGCGGAGAGACCCAGTACTTC
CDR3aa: CASSPFGEAGGGETQYF

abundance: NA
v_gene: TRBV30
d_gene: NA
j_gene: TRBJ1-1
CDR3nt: TGTGCCTGGAGTGTAAATTTGCAGGGCACTGAAGATTTCTTT
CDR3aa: CAWSVNLQGTEDFF

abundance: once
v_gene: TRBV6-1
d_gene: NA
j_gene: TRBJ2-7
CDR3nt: TGTGCCAGCAGTGAACTGGCGGAGGCCTCCTACGAGCAGTACTTC
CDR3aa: CASSELAEASYEQYF

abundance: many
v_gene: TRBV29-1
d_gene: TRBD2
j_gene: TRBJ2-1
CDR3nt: TGCAGCGCTCAAGTTGTAGGGTTACTAGCGGTAAATGAGCAGTTCTTC
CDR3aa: CSAQVVGLLAVNEQFF

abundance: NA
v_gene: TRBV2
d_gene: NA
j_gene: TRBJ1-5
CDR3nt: TGTGCCAGCAGTGAAGCAGTAGGGGCTACCAATCAGCCCCAGCATTTT
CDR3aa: CASSEAVGATNQPQHF

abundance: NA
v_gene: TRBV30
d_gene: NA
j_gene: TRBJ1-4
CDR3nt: TGTGCCTGGAGTGCGGGGCCAAATGAAAAACTGTTTTTT
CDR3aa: CAWSAGPNEKLFF

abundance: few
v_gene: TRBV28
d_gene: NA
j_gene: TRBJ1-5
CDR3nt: TGTGCCAGCAGTTTAGACAGTAATCAGCCCCAGCATTTT
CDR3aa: CASSLDSNQPQHF

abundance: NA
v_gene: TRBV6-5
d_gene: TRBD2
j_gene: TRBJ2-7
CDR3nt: TGTGCCAGCAGTACCTCGACTAGCGGGAGCGCAGAAGAGTACTTC
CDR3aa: CASSTSTSGSAEEYF

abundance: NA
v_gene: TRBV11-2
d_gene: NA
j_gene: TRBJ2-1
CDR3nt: TGTGCCAGCAGCCCGAGACACAATGAGCAGTTCTTC
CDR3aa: CASSPRHNEQFF

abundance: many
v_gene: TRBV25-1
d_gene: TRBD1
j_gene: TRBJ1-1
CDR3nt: TGTGCCAGCAGTGGGGACAGAGCGAACACTGAAGCTTTCTTT
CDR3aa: CASSGDRANTEAFF

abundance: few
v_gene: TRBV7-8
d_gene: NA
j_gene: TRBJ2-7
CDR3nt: TGTGCCAGCAGCTTAAGCAGGGCAGGCGAGCAGTACTTC
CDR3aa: CASSLSRAGEQYF

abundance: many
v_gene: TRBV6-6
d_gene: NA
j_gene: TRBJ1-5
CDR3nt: TGTGCCAGCAGGTCGGGGGGCGAGGGTCAGCCCCAGCATTTT
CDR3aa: CASRSGGEGQPQHF

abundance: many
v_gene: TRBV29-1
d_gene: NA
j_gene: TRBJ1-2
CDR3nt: TGCAGCGTTGTGGAAGCTAACTATGGCTACACCTTC
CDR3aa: CSVVEANYGYTF

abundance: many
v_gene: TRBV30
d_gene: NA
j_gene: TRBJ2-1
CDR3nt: TGTGCCTGGACAGTTTCGGGCAATGAGCAGTTCTTC
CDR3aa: CAWTVSGNEQFF

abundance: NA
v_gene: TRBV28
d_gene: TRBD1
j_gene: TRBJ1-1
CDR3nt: TGTGCCAGCGGGACAGCGACATACACTGAAGCTTTCTTT
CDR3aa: CASGTATYTEAFF

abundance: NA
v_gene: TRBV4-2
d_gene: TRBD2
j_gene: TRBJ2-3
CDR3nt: TGTGCCAGCAGCCAACAGCGGGAAGTGACAGATACGCAGTATTTT
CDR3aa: CASSQQREVTDTQYF

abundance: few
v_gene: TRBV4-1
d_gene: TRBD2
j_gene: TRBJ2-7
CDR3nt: TGCGCCAGCAGCCAATTAGCGGGAGTGAACTACGAGCAGTACTTC
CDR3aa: CASSQLAGVNYEQYF

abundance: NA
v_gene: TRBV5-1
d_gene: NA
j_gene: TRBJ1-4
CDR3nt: TGCGCCAGCAGCTTGCCGGAAGAAAAACTGTTTTTT
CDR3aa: CASSLPEEKLFF

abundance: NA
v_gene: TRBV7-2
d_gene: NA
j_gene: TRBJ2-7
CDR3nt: TGTGCCAGCAGCCCGGGACACTCCGGAAGGTACGAGCAGTACTTC
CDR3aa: CASSPGHSGRYEQYF

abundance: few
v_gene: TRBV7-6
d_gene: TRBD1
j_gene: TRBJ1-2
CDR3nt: TGTGCCGGCAGCCTCGGGACAGGGGTTTCTGGCTACACCTTC
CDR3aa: CAGSLGTGVSGYTF

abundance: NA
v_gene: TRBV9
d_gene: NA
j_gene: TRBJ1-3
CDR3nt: TGTGCCAGCAGCGGCGCTTTCCCATCCGGAAACACCATATATTTT
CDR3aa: CASSGAFPSGNTIYF

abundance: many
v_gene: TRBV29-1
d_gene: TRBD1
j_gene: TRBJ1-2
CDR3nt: TGCAGCGTTGCGGGGACAGGGACTAACTATGGCTACACCTTC
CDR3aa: CSVAGTGTNYGYTF

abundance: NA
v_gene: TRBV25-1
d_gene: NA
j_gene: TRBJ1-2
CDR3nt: TGTGCCAGCAGTGAAGGACCCTATGGCTACACCTTC
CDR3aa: CASSEGPYGYTF

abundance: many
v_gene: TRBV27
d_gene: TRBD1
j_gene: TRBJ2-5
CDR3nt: TGTGCCAGCAGTCCCGGGACAGGGATAGGGCAAGAGACCCAGTACTTC
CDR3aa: CASSPGTGIGQETQYF